This TCR beta chain was identified in a study of human T cells and chemical hapten exposure. TCRdb analysed the RACE reads with MiXCR anew, one entry per CDR3 protein. The sample contains about 190,000 distinct CDR3 sequences, about 25% of which appear only once. Sample time point: patch test 3, about 24 weeks after DPC sensitization. Noted treatment: therapeutic diphenylcyclopropenone sensitization with weekly scalp DPC. Per germline, CDR1 MGHRA and CDR2 YSYEKL. There are 17 residues in the CDR3. V gave up 0 bases and J gave up 5 bases, with 19 bases separating them. The starting material was whole blood, obtained in connection with sensitization to the hapten diphenylcyclopropenone (DPC). This sequence originates from a woman in her thirties or forties with alopecia areata. Some clones in this sample may be carry-over from other donors' samples. The rearrangement joins TRBV4-1 to TRBJ1-2, with D maybe TRBD1 (5 bases). The CDR3 sequence: CASSQDSLPGPGYGYTF. CDR3 in DNA: TGCGCCAGCAGCCAAGATTCTCTGCCAGGACCAGGGTATGGCTACACCTTC.